The next 18 T cell receptor beta chains were all read from a single sample in a study of blood T cell repertoires in COVID-19. Sequencing was performed with immunoSEQ multiplex PCR; in TCRdb, only in-frame clones are kept and a portion is missing. The repertoire holds roughly 200,000 clones, with 79% as singletons. Sample: peripheral blood. The origin of the receptors is a woman in her thirties or forties with COVID-19, enrolled during active disease.

The CDR3 here is CASSLIVEGLAVNEQYF. Here the CDR3 DNA reads TGTGCCAGCAGCTTGATCGTGGAGGGACTAGCGGTTAACGAGCAGTACTTC. The rearrangement joins TRBV5-6 to TRBJ2-7; 11 bases match TRBD2. This CDR3 spans 17 amino acids. CDR1 and CDR2 from the germline V gene are SGHDT and YYEEEE. The ends lost 1 base at V and 5 bases at J; junction bases unmatched: 11.

The chain has TRBV9 and TRBJ1-6, with 7 bases lining up with TRBD1. The CDR3 runs to 14 residues. Germline CDR1 and CDR2: SGDLS and YYNGEE. V was pared by 3 bases and J by 7 bases, with 4 bases of the junction left unmatched. The CDR3 nucleotides are TGTGCCAGCAGCGAGGGACAGTGGAATTCACCCCTCCACTTT. As protein: CASSEGQWNSPLHF.

This clone was seen only a few times. The chain recombines TRBV29-1 with TRBJ2-7, with TRBD1 identical over 9 bases. Germline loops: CDR1 SQVTM, CDR2 ANQGSEA. The trim removed 2 bases at V and 4 bases at J, leaving 6 bases unmatched. CDR3 length equals 14 residues. CDR3 amino acids: CSVESGTGPYEQYF. CDR3 sequence (DNA): TGCAGCGTTGAATCCGGGACAGGGCCATACGAGCAGTACTTC.

In the case of this clone: The same CDR3 also results from other DNA sequences found in this sample. The rearrangement links TRBV10-3 to TRBJ2-5, with TRBD1 identical over 8 bases. The CDR3 is 13 residues long. Germline V gives CDR1 ENHRY, CDR2 SYGVKD. Trimming at V came to 6 bases and at J to 3 bases, leaving 3 bases not matched to a gene. DNA of the CDR3: TGTGCCATCAGAGGACAGGGAGAAGAGACCCAGTACTTC. Residues: CAIRGQGEETQYF.

CDR3 protein: CASSWAEGHNEKLFF. As DNA, the CDR3 is TGCGCCAGCAGCTGGGCGGAGGGCCATAATGAAAAACTGTTTTTT. The chain carries TRBV5-1 and TRBJ1-4; unclear D gene. V was clipped by 3 bases and J by 4 bases, with 13 bases between them. Looked up from germline, CDR1 is SGHRS and CDR2 is YFSETQ. The CDR3 loop spans 15 amino acids.

The genes are TRBV5-1 and TRBJ1-2, with TRBD1 as a possible D gene (5 bases). This CDR3 has 14 amino acids. V was shortened by 0 bases and J by 3 bases, with 9 bases between the two germline ends. Germline assignment: CDR1 SGHRS and CDR2 YFSETQ. The CDR3 DNA reads TGCGCCAGCAGCTTGGGACAGCAGGACTATGGCTACACCTTC. The encoded protein is CASSLGQQDYGYTF.

The V and J genes are TRBV3-1 (or the pseudogene TRBV3-2) and TRBJ1-2; no clear D gene. With 6 bases removed from V and 4 bases from J, the gap between germline ends came to 12 bases. The germline CDR1 and CDR2 sequences are LGHDT and YNNKEL (reference sequence). This CDR3 comprises 13 residues. The CDR3 nucleotides read TGTGCCAGCAGTGCAGTGGCCTCCTATGGCTACACCTTC. It is translated as CASSAVASYGYTF.

The V gene is TRBV4-3, the J gene TRBJ1-3, with TRBD1 as a possible D gene (6 bases). CDR1 and CDR2 (germline): LGHNA, YSLEER. The CDR3 has 17 residues. V gave up 2 bases and J gave up 1 base, with 15 bases separating them. The CDR3 nucleotides are TGCGCCAGCAGCCAACAGGCCGGGGGGCGTTCTGGAAACACCATATATTTT. Protein product: CASSQQAGGRSGNTIYF.

J is TRBJ2-3 and V is TRBV15, with unresolved D. Germline V lookup: CDR1 LNHNV, CDR2 YYDKDF (reference sequence). The ends were cut back, 1 base at V and 6 bases at J, with 8 bases in the middle. The CDR3 sequence is 13 residues long. CDR3 loop: CATSRGPRDTQYF. DNA of the CDR3: TGTGCCACCAGCAGAGGCCCCAGGGATACGCAGTATTTT.

The chain joins TRBV14 to TRBJ1-4, with D maybe TRBD1 (6 bases). CDR1 is SGHDN and CDR2 is FVKESK in the germline V gene. Between the trimmed V and J ends, which lost 1 base and 2 bases, there was a span of 11 bases. The CDR3 runs to 16 residues. The CDR3 DNA is TGTGCCAGCAGCCAAGGCCGACAGGTCACTAATGAAAAACTGTTTTTT. This encodes CASSQGRQVTNEKLFF.

J is TRBJ1-4 and V is TRBV28; D call uncertain. The CDR3 has 15 residues. In germline, CDR1 is MDHEN, CDR2 SYDVKM. V lost 6 bases and J lost 8, with 19 bases in between. The CDR3 is CASSSKTGFGEKLFF. In DNA form, the CDR3 reads TGTGCCAGCAGCTCCAAGACGGGGTTTGGCGAAAAACTGTTTTTT.

J is TRBJ1-2 and V is TRBV3-1 (or the pseudogene TRBV3-2); 9 bases map to TRBD1. The CDR3 loop spans 14 amino acids. Trimming cost V 4 bases and J 4 bases; bases outside gene matches: 4. CDR1 is LGHDT and CDR2 is YNNKEL in the germline V gene (reference sequence). In DNA, the CDR3 is TGTGCCAGCAGCCTACAGGGGGCAGGCTATGGCTACACCTTC. Residues: CASSLQGAGYGYTF.

The V gene is TRBV27, the J gene TRBJ2-1; 7 bases are a match to TRBD1. V was clipped by 2 bases and J by 8 bases; unmatched bases: 9. The CDR3 is made up of 15 amino acids. Germline CDR1 is MNHEY and CDR2 is SMNVEV (reference sequence). The CDR3 DNA is TGTGCCAGCAGTTTAGTCCCAGACAGGGCTGATGAGCAGTTCTTC. Protein product: CASSLVPDRADEQFF.

This rearrangement joins TRBV6-5 to TRBJ1-2; weak D call: TRBD1 (6 bases). The CDR3 is 15 residues long. Germline CDR1 is MNHEY and CDR2 is SVGAGI. V was shortened by 6 bases and J by 2 bases, with 16 bases between the two germline ends. The CDR3 loop reads CASRTPGGRNYGYTF. CDR3 nucleotides: TGTGCCAGCAGGACCCCGGGGGGGCGAAACTATGGCTACACCTTC.

CDR3 DNA sequence: TGTGCCAGCAGTTACGAAATCAGGGGGCTCTACGAGCAGTACTTC. Its protein is CASSYEIRGLYEQYF. The chain employs TRBV6-2 or TRBV6-3 and TRBJ2-7; 8 bases agree with TRBD1. V lost 2 bases and J lost 3; bases outside the gene matches: 6. The CDR3 spans 15 residues. The V gene's germline CDR1 is MNHEY and CDR2 SVGEGT.

J is TRBJ2-7 and V is TRBV18, with D maybe TRBD2 (5 bases). The CDR3 runs to 14 residues. The V and J ends lost 3 bases and 2 bases respectively, with 11 bases between them. Germline lookup yields CDR1 KGHSH and CDR2 LQKENI. CDR3 protein: CASSPTTMPYEQYF. In DNA, the CDR3 is TGTGCCAGCTCACCTACGACTATGCCCTACGAGCAGTACTTC. Based on the CDR3 plus reference TRBV18 and TRBJ2-7, the full variable domain is NAGVMQNPRHLVRRRGQEARLRCSPMKGHSHVYWYRQLPEEGLKFMVYLQKENIIDESGMPKERFSAEFPKEGPSILRIQQVVRGDSAAYFCASSPTTMPYEQYFGPGTRLTVT.

This clone was counted between two and nine times. V usage is TRBV7-6 and J usage is TRBJ2-1, with TRBD2 identical over 7 bases. Trimming at V came to 5 bases and at J to 2 bases, leaving 9 bases not matched to a gene. The CDR3 is made up of 16 amino acids. Germline V gene sequence: CDR1 SGHVS, CDR2 FNYEAQ. CDR3 DNA sequence: TGTGCCAGCAGCCCATGGGGGGGAGGGGCCTACAATGAGCAGTTCTTC. It encodes CASSPWGGGAYNEQFF.

This chain joins TRBV30 and TRBJ1-5, with 8 bases lining up with TRBD1. The germline V gene has CDR1 GTSNPN and CDR2 SVGIG (reference sequence). The length of the CDR3 is 13 residues. V shed 4 bases and J 6 bases; nucleotides not matched to a gene: 5. The CDR3 sequence is CAWTGGRGQPQHF. The CDR3 DNA is TGTGCCTGGACAGGGGGCCGTGGTCAGCCCCAGCATTTT.